Listed here are 21 T cell receptor beta chains from one sample, sequenced in a study of T cells after somatic rescue of genetic block. Generated by immunoSEQ multiplex PCR, the TCRdb table keeps only in-frame clones and is missing some. The data show tens of thousands of clones, approximately 90% seen once. Sequenced: peripheral blood mononuclear cells (PBMCs). The receptors originated from a man aged 25-45 years.

V is TRBV7-8 and J is TRBJ2-5; D remains unclear. Deletions cut 5 bases from V and 7 bases from J, with 14 bases between. Germline V gene sequence: CDR1 SGHVS, CDR2 FQNEAQ. This CDR3 has 13 amino acids. CDR3 DNA: TGTGCCAGCAGCGCGAGCGAAGTGGGGACCCAGTACTTC. Its protein is CASSASEVGTQYF.

The chain combines TRBV6-1 with TRBJ1-2; D ambiguous. This CDR3 contains 13 residues. V lost 1 base and J 3 bases, leaving 6 bases between the germline ends. Germline V gene sequence: CDR1 MNHNS, CDR2 SASEGT. Here the CDR3 DNA reads TGTGCCAGCAGTGAAGGCCGGGACTATGGCTACACCTTC. It translates to CASSEGRDYGYTF.

V gene TRBV10-2 combines with J gene TRBJ1-1; D is ambiguous. The CDR3 covers 17 residues. V lost 2 bases and J 3 bases, leaving 19 bases between the germline ends. From germline, CDR1 is WSHSY and CDR2 SAAADI. The CDR3 loop reads CASSERRFGAWDTEAFF. In DNA, the CDR3 is TGCGCCAGCAGTGAGCGGAGGTTCGGTGCCTGGGACACTGAAGCTTTCTTT.

The chain has TRBV29-1 and TRBJ1-2; a possible D gene is TRBD1 (6 bases). The CDR3 sequence is 15 residues long. Deletions cut 3 bases from V and 5 bases from J, with 19 bases between. The germline gives CDR1 SQVTM, CDR2 ANQGSEA. The DNA of the CDR3 is TGCAGCGTTGAGGACTCGGGGGGCGCGGATTATGGCTACACCTTC. Encoded protein: CSVEDSGGADYGYTF.

This chain connects TRBV2 to TRBJ1-2; D may be TRBD1 (5 bases). V lost 7 bases to trimming and J lost 5 bases, with 11 bases between them. This CDR3 has 12 amino acids. Germline V gene lookup returns CDR1 SNHLY and CDR2 FYNNEI. CDR3 amino acids: CASIGDGYGYTF. The CDR3 bases are TGTGCCAGCATAGGGGACGGATATGGCTACACCTTC.

V and J are TRBV5-5 and TRBJ1-5, with a weak D call TRBD1 (5 bases). V was trimmed by 4 bases and J by 6 bases, leaving 11 bases between them. The CDR3 sequence is 13 residues long. Germline values: CDR1 SGHKS, CDR2 YYEKEE (reference sequence). The CDR3 protein is CASSRGGAQPQHF. In DNA form, the CDR3 reads TGTGCCAGCAGCCGGGGGGGAGCTCAGCCCCAGCATTTT. Complete variable domain (other parts from reference TRBV5-5 and TRBJ1-5): DAGVTQSPTHLIKTRGQQVTLRCSPISGHKSVSWYQQVLGQGPQFIFQYYEKEERGRGNFPDRFSARQFPNYSSELNVNALLLGDSALYLCASSRGGAQPQHFGDGTRLSIL.

This clone was picked up a small number of times. The rearrangement links TRBV19 to TRBJ1-5; possibly TRBD1 for D (5 bases). This CDR3 comprises 13 residues. V gave up 6 bases and J gave up 9 bases, with 15 bases separating them. Germline CDR1 and CDR2: LNHDA and SQIVND (reference sequence). The DNA for the CDR3 is TGTGCCAGTAGGGTAAGGGGCCCCGGGCCCCAGCATTTT. Its protein product is CASRVRGPGPQHF.

This clone was seen more than once but under ten times. V is TRBV28 and J is TRBJ1-5; D is perhaps TRBD1 (5 bases). V shed 4 bases and J shed 1 base, with 8 bases lying between them. The CDR3 is 14 residues long. Germline CDR1 reads MDHEN; CDR2 reads SYDVKM. The CDR3 coding sequence is TGTGCCAGCAGTTGGGGGTACAGCAATCAGCCCCAGCATTTT. Amino acids: CASSWGYSNQPQHF.

The chain uses TRBV4-1 and TRBJ2-5; 12 bases fit TRBD2. The CDR3 consists of 16 residues. Germline assignment: CDR1 MGHRA and CDR2 YSYEKL. The V and J ends lost 0 bases and 2 bases, in that order; junction bases with no gene match: 1. CDR3 sequence: CASSQDLAGGQETQYF. The CDR3 nucleotides read TGCGCCAGCAGCCAAGATCTAGCGGGAGGGCAAGAGACCCAGTACTTC.

This sequence joins TRBV6-1 and TRBJ1-5; no reliable D call. The V gene's germline CDR1 is MNHNS and CDR2 SASEGT. Trimming took 0 bases from V and 2 from J, leaving 11 bases between them. CDR3 length equals 16 residues. CDR3 in amino acids: CASSEARRSGNQPQHF. CDR3 coding DNA: TGTGCCAGCAGTGAAGCAAGGCGCAGTGGCAATCAGCCCCAGCATTTT.

CDR3 sequence reads: CASSVPGRSQETQYF. In nucleotides, the CDR3 is TGTGCCAGCAGTGTTCCGGGCCGATCCCAAGAGACCCAGTACTTC. This chain connects TRBV2 to TRBJ2-5; no definite D call. Trimming cost V 4 bases and J 1 base, with 13 bases left between them. Germline V gene sequence: CDR1 SNHLY, CDR2 FYNNEI. This CDR3 has 15 residues.

The chain carries TRBV6-5 and TRBJ2-2, with D possibly TRBD1 on 6 matching bases. This CDR3 is built from 15 residues. Trimming took 0 bases from V and 6 from J, leaving 11 bases between them. The germline CDR1 and CDR2 sequences are MNHEY and SVGAGI. DNA for the CDR3: TGTGCCAGCAGTTACTCACAGGGTGGCCCCGGGGAGCTGTTTTTT. It yields the protein CASSYSQGGPGELFF.

The chain couples TRBV7-9 to TRBJ1-2, with D perhaps matching TRBD1 (5 bases). The germline V gene encodes CDR1 SEHNR and CDR2 FQNEAQ (reference sequence). The CDR3 length is 12 residues. V dropped 1 base and J dropped 8 bases, with 8 bases sitting between them. CDR3 DNA sequence: TGTGCCAGCAGCTTAGTGGGGGTCGGCTACACCTTC. Translation gives CASSLVGVGYTF.

V is TRBV7-9 and J is TRBJ1-1; no definite D call. The V end was cut by 2 bases, the J end by 1 base, with 20 bases between. Germline V gene lookup returns CDR1 SEHNR and CDR2 FQNEAQ (reference sequence). The CDR3 length is 18 residues. This CDR3 reads CASSLPDELHGGNTEAFF. In DNA, the CDR3 is TGTGCCAGCAGCTTACCGGATGAGCTGCACGGCGGGAACACTGAAGCTTTCTTT.

This clone appeared a few times. This sequence joins TRBV29-1 and TRBJ1-1; TRBD1 might be the D (5 bases). V was trimmed by 5 bases and J by 1 base, leaving 14 bases between them. Germline CDR1 and CDR2: SQVTM and ANQGSEA. This CDR3 spans 14 amino acids. CDR3 region: CSVSGGRQNTEAFF. The DNA of the CDR3 is TGCAGCGTTTCGGGGGGTCGCCAGAACACTGAAGCTTTCTTT.

The rearrangement links TRBV6-5 to TRBJ2-3; 7 nucleotides line up with TRBD2. CDR3 length: 16 amino acids. CDR1 is MNHEY, CDR2 SVGAGI, per germline. The J segment lost 1 base and the V segment lost 0 bases, leaving 4 bases of the junction unmatched. The CDR3 region is CASSYSGGVGTDTQYF. Here the CDR3 DNA reads TGTGCCAGCAGTTACTCGGGAGGGGTGGGCACAGATACGCAGTATTTT.

The rearrangement joins TRBV2 to TRBJ1-5, with D tentatively TRBD1 (5 bases). Germline V gene data show CDR1 as SNHLY and CDR2 as FYNNEI. This CDR3 comprises 15 residues. The germline V and J ends were trimmed by 3 bases and 7 bases, with 16 bases remaining between them. CDR3 amino acids: CASSDSRGAQQPQHF. The CDR3 DNA is TGTGCCAGCAGTGATTCTCGGGGCGCACAGCAGCCCCAGCATTTT.

V is TRBV9 and J is TRBJ2-7, with 8 bases matching TRBD1. Trimming removed 0 bases from V and 5 bases from J; junction bases left unmatched: 4. The CDR3 totals 14 residues. CDR1 and CDR2 (germline): SGDLS, YYNGEE. The CDR3 coding sequence is TGTGCCAGCAGCGTAGAGGACAGGGAGCACGAGCAGTACTTC. Translated: CASSVEDREHEQYF.

This clone was detected a few times. The V call is TRBV6-5, the J call TRBJ2-1; 9 bases line up with TRBD1. The V segment lost 5 bases and the J segment 10 bases; nucleotides outside the gene matches: 9. CDR1 and CDR2 from the germline V gene are MNHEY and SVGAGI. The CDR3 runs 14 residues. The CDR3 DNA reads as TGTGCCAGCAGTCCGAGGACAGGGGCAAAGGAGCAGTTCTTC. Translated, it gives CASSPRTGAKEQFF.

V gene TRBV5-6 combines with J gene TRBJ1-5; weak D call: TRBD1 (5 bases). CDR3 length: 16 residues. V was cut by 0 bases and J by 6 bases, with 16 bases left in between. Germline-derived CDR1 and CDR2 are SGHDT and YYEEEE. In nucleotides, the CDR3 is TGTGCCAGCAGCTTGGCGGGGGAGGGGTTGGGTCAGCCCCAGCATTTT. It yields the protein CASSLAGEGLGQPQHF.

The chain combines TRBV7-2 with TRBJ1-5; the match to TRBD1 covers 9 bases. The CDR3 runs to 13 residues. The germline gives CDR1 SGHTA, CDR2 FQGNSA. V was clipped by 10 bases and J by 7 bases; unmatched bases: 8. The CDR3 nucleotides read TGTGCCACCCGGGGACAGGGAGGCCAGCCCCAGCATTTT. Its translation: CATRGQGGQPQHF.